This T cell receptor beta chain was recovered during a study of blood T cell repertoires in COVID-19. Study information: Specimens from acute and convalescent COVID-19 originated in the United States, Italy and Spain. The analysed material was cDNA or gDNA that came from T cells, B-cell-depleted T cells, or PBMCs.

In its sample, this clone was seen once. As handled by the study authors: From reference gene primer amplification, estimates of nucleated cell counts were derived. Data came from immunoSEQ multiplex PCR; TCRdb stores just in-frame clones and leaves some out. V and J calls and clone size are as listed in that table; D and trimming were resolved from the DNA. The data contain over 90,000 clones, 70% to 90% of them singletons. Losses at the gene ends were 4 bases for V and 5 bases for J; bases not matched to a gene: 5. This CDR3 is built from 13 residues. Per germline, CDR1 SGHDT and CDR2 YYEEEE. Source material: peripheral blood. The clonotype was recovered from a human donor in a cohort sampled during active COVID-19. This sequence joins TRBV5-6 and TRBJ2-5, with 7 bases aligning to TRBD1. In nucleotides, the CDR3 is TGTGCCAGCAGCAACAGGGGCGGGGAGACCCAGTACTTC. This codes for CASSNRGGETQYF. The full variable domain, completed using reference TRBV5-6 and TRBJ2-5, is DAGVTQSPTHLIKTRGQQVTLRCSPKSGHDTVSWYQQALGQGPQFIFQYYEEEERQRGNFPDRFSGHQFPNYSSELNVNALLLGDSALYLCASSNRGGETQYFGPGTRLLVL.